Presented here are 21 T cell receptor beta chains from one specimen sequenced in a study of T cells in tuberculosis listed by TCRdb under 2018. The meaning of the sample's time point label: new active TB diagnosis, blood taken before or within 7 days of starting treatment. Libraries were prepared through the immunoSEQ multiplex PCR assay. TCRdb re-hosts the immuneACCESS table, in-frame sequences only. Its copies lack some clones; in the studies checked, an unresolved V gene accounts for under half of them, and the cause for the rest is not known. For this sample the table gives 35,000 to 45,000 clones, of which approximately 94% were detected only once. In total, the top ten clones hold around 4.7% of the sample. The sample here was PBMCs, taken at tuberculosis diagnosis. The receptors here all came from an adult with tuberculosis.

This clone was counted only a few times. The CDR3 DNA sequence: TGTGCCATCAGTGATTGGGGACTACCCTCCTACAATGAGCAGTTCTTC. Protein: CAISDWGLPSYNEQFF. This rearrangement joins TRBV10-3 to TRBJ2-1; TRBD2 matches 7 bases. CDR3 length: 16 residues. The V and J ends lost 3 bases and 0 bases, in that order; junction bases with no gene match: 5. Germline values: CDR1 ENHRY, CDR2 SYGVKD.

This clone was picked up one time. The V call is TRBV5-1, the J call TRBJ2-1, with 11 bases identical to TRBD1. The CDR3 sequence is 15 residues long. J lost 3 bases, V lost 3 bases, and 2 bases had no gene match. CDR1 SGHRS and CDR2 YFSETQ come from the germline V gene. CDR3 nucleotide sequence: TGCGCCAGCAGCTGGGGGACAGGGGGCTACAATGAGCAGTTCTTC. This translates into CASSWGTGGYNEQFF.

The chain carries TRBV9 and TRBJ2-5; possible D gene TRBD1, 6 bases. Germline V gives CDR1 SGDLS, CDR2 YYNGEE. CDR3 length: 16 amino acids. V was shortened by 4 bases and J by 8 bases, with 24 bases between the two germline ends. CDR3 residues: CASSTSGGQGLNTQYF. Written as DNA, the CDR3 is TGTGCCAGCAGCACAAGTGGTGGCCAGGGGCTAAACACCCAGTACTTC.

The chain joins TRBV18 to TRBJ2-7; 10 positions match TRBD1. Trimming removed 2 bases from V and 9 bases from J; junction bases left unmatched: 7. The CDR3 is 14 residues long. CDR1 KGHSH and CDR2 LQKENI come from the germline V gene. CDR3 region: CASSPAGTGERQYF. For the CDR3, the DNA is TGTGCCAGCTCACCAGCAGGGACAGGGGAAAGGCAGTACTTC.

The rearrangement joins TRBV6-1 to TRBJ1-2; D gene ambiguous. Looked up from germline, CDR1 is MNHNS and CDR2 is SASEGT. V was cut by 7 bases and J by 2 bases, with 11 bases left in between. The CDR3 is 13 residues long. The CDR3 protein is CASTSRRNYGYTF. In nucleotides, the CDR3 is TGTGCCAGCACCTCTCGGCGGAACTATGGCTACACCTTC.

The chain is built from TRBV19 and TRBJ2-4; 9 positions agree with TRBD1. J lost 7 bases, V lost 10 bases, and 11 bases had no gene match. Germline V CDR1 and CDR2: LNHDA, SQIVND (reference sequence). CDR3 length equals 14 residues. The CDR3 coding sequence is TGTGCCACTTCTCGTAGAGGGACAGGGAACATTCAGTACTTC. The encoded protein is CATSRRGTGNIQYF.

The CDR3 sequence: CAWRLSGQGTYEQYF. DNA of the CDR3: TGTGCCTGGAGATTATCGGGACAGGGGACCTACGAGCAGTACTTC. This chain connects TRBV30 to TRBJ2-7, with TRBD1 matching 10 bases. The CDR3 extends over 15 amino acids. Germline V gene sequence: CDR1 GTSNPN, CDR2 SVGIG (reference sequence). Losses at the gene ends were 3 bases for V and 2 bases for J; bases not matched to a gene: 7.

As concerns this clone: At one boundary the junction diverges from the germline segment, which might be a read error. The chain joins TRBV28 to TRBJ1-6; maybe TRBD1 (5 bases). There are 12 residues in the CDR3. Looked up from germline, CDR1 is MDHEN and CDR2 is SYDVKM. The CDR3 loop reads CASTLQASPLHF. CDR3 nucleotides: TGTGCCAGCACTTTACAGGCTTCACCCCTCCACTTT.

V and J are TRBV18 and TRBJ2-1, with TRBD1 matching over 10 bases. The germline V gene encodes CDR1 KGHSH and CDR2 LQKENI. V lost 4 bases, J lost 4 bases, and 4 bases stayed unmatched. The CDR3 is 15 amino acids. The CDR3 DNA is TGTGCCAGCTCACTGACAGGGGGCGGATACAATGAGCAGTTCTTC. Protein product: CASSLTGGGYNEQFF. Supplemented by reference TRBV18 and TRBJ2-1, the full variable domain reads NAGVMQNPRHLVRRRGQEARLRCSPMKGHSHVYWYRQLPEEGLKFMVYLQKENIIDESGMPKERFSAEFPKEGPSILRIQQVVRGDSAAYFCASSLTGGGYNEQFFGPGTRLTVL.

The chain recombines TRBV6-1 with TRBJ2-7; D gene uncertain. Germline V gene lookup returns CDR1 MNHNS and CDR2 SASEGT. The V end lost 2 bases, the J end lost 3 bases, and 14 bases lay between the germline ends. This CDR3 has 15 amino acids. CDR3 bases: TGTGCCAGCAGTGAAATCGGCGGAGTAGTCTACGAGCAGTACTTC. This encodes CASSEIGGVVYEQYF.

The chain's CDR3 is CASSVTGEANTEAFF. CDR3 bases: TGTGCCAGCAGCGTTACAGGGGAAGCGAACACTGAAGCTTTCTTT. The chain is built from TRBV5-6 and TRBJ1-1, with 7 nucleotides matching TRBD1. V gave up 4 bases and J gave up 1 base; unmatched junction bases: 7. CDR1 SGHDT and CDR2 YYEEEE come from the germline V gene. This CDR3 is 15 amino acids long.

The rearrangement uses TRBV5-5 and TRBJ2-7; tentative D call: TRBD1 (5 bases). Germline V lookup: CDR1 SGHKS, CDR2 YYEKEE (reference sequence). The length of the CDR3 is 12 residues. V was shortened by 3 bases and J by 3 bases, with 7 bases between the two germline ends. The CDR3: CASSSRDYEQYF. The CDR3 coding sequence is TGTGCCAGCAGCTCCAGGGACTACGAGCAGTACTTC.

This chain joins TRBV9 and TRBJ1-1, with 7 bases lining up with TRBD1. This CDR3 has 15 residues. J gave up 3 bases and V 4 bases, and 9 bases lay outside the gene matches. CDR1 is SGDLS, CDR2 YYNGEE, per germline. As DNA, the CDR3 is TGTGCCAGCAGCCTCCTGGCAGGGGGAGACACTGAAGCTTTCTTT. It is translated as CASSLLAGGDTEAFF.

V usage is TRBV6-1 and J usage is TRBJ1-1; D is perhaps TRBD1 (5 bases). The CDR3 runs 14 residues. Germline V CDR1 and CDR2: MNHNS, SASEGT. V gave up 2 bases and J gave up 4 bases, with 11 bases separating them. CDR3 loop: CASSEQGLFTEAFF. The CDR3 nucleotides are TGTGCCAGCAGTGAACAGGGTTTGTTCACTGAAGCTTTCTTT.

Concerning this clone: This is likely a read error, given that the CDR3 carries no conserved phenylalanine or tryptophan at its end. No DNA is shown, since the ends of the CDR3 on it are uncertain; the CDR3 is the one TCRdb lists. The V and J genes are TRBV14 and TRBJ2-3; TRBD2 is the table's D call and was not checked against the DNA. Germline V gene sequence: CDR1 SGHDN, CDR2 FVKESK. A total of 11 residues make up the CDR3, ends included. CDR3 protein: CASSRTSGGAK.

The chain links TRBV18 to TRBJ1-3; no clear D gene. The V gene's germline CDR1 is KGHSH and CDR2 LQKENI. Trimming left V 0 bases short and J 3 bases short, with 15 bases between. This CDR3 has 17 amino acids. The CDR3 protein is CASSPPIPGSHGNTIYF. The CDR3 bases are TGTGCCAGCTCACCACCGATCCCAGGTTCCCATGGAAACACCATATATTTT.

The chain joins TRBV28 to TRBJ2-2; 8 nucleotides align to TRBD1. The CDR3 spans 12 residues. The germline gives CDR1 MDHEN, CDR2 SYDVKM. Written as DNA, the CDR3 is TGTGCTGGACAGGGAAACACCGGGGAGCTGTTTTTT. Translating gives CAGQGNTGELFF.

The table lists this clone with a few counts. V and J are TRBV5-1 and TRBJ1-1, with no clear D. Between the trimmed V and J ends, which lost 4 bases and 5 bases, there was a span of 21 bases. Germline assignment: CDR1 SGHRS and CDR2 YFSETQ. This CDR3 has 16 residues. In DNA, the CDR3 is TGCGCCAGCAGCCCTTTTGTCGGTCAACGGGGAACTGAAGCTTTCTTT. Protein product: CASSPFVGQRGTEAFF. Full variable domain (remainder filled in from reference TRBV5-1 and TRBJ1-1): KAGVTQTPRYLIKTRGQQVTLSCSPISGHRSVSWYQQTPGQGLQFLFEYFSETQRNKGNFPGRFSGRQFSNSRSEMNVSTLELGDSALYLCASSPFVGQRGTEAFFGQGTRLTVV.

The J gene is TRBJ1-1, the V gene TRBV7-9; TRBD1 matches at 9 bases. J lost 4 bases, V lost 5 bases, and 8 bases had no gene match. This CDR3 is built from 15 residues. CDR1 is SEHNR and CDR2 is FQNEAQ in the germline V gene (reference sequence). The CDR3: CASSDRGSHSTEAFF. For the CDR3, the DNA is TGTGCCAGCAGCGACAGGGGGTCACATAGCACTGAAGCTTTCTTT.

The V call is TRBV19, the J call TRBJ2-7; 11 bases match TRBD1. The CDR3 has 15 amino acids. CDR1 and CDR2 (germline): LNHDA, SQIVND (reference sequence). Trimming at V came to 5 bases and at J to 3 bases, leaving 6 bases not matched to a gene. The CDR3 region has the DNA TGTGCCAGTAGTCCCACCGGGACAGGGGGCTACGAGCAGTACTTC. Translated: CASSPTGTGGYEQYF.

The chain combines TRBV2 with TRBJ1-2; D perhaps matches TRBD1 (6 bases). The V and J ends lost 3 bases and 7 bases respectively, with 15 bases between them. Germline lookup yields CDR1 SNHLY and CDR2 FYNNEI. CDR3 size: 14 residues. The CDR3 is CASSDRTARGGYTF. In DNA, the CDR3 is TGTGCCAGCAGTGACAGGACAGCTCGTGGTGGCTACACCTTC.